These T cell receptor beta chains were read from a single sample in a study of blood T cell repertoires in COVID-19. TCRdb keeps only in-frame clones here, not all; method: immunoSEQ multiplex PCR. The sample carries about 270,000 clones, about 83% recorded once. The sample comprised peripheral blood. The source of these receptors is a woman in her forties or fifties who had recovered from COVID-19. Each CDR3 is given with its conserved first and last residue. D genes are given only for firm matches. Expanded clones are given a class, and other clones once, few, many or no size at all.

clone size: few
V gene: TRBV4-1
J gene: TRBJ2-3
D gene: TRBD2
CDR3 DNA: TGCGCCAGCAGCTCCCGACTAGCGGGAGATAGTGTAGATACGCAGTATTTT
CDR3 protein: CASSSRLAGDSVDTQYF

clone size: -
V gene: TRBV19
J gene: TRBJ1-5
D gene: -
CDR3 DNA: TGTGCCAGTAGGGCCGCCTCAGTGTATCAGCCCCAGCATTTT
CDR3 protein: CASRAASVYQPQHF

clone size: -
V gene: TRBV3-1/TRBV3-2
J gene: TRBJ1-5
D gene: -
CDR3 DNA: TGTGCCAGCCGCCCCGGGAGCGGGGGGAGCAATCAGCCCCAGCATTTT
CDR3 protein: CASRPGSGGSNQPQHF

clone size: -
V gene: TRBV7-3
J gene: TRBJ1-6
D gene: TRBD1
CDR3 DNA: TGTGCCAGCAGCCCGGACAGGGATTCACCCCTCCACTTT
CDR3 protein: CASSPDRDSPLHF

clone size: -
V gene: TRBV19
J gene: TRBJ1-5
D gene: TRBD1
CDR3 DNA: TGTGCCAGTAGTATCCGGACAGGGTATAGCAATCAGCCCCAGCATTTT
CDR3 protein: CASSIRTGYSNQPQHF

clone size: -
V gene: TRBV28
J gene: TRBJ1-4
D gene: -
CDR3 DNA: TGTGCCAGCAGACTTACCCGACATGGCTGGTCTGAAAAACTGTTTTTT
CDR3 protein: CASRLTRHGWSEKLFF

clone size: -
V gene: TRBV5-4
J gene: TRBJ1-6
D gene: -
CDR3 DNA: TGTGCCAGCAGCTTGTGGGAGAATTCACCCCTCCACTTT
CDR3 protein: CASSLWENSPLHF

clone size: -
V gene: TRBV7-6
J gene: TRBJ2-7
D gene: -
CDR3 DNA: TGTGCCAGCAGCTTAGGACGGGGGTCCACCTACGAGCAGTACTTC
CDR3 protein: CASSLGRGSTYEQYF

clone size: -
V gene: TRBV24-1
J gene: TRBJ2-7
D gene: -
CDR3 DNA: TGTGCCACCAGTGATCCCTCAGGGGGAGGTCAGGTCGAGCAGTACTTC
CDR3 protein: CATSDPSGGGQVEQYF

clone size: -
V gene: TRBV27
J gene: TRBJ1-3
D gene: TRBD1
CDR3 DNA: TGTGCCAGCAGGGTTACAGGGGGCCGCTCTGGAAACACCATATATTTT
CDR3 protein: CASRVTGGRSGNTIYF

clone size: -
V gene: TRBV7-8
J gene: TRBJ1-4
D gene: TRBD1
CDR3 DNA: TGTGCCAGCAGCGGGACAGTCAAGGAAAAACTGTTTTTT
CDR3 protein: CASSGTVKEKLFF

clone size: -
V gene: TRBV30
J gene: TRBJ2-7
D gene: TRBD1
CDR3 DNA: TGTGCCTGGACCGGGACAGGGCATTCCTACGAGCAGTACTTC
CDR3 protein: CAWTGTGHSYEQYF

clone size: -
V gene: TRBV6-6
J gene: TRBJ2-5
D gene: TRBD2
CDR3 DNA: TGTGCCAGCAGTTGGGGAGGGCTCACGGGGGAGACCCAGTACTTC
CDR3 protein: CASSWGGLTGETQYF

clone size: -
V gene: TRBV4-1
J gene: TRBJ2-1
D gene: TRBD2
CDR3 DNA: TGCGCCAGCAGCCAAGTCGCAGGGACTAGCGGCTACAATGAGCAGTTCTTC
CDR3 protein: CASSQVAGTSGYNEQFF

clone size: -
V gene: TRBV29-1
J gene: TRBJ2-5
D gene: -
CDR3 DNA: TGCAGCGTTGAAAAGACGGGGATGGAGACCCAGTACTTC
CDR3 protein: CSVEKTGMETQYF

clone size: -
V gene: TRBV18
J gene: TRBJ2-2
D gene: TRBD2
CDR3 DNA: TGTGCCAGCTCACCTGGACTAGCGGTTGTGAACACCGGGGAGCTGTTTTTT
CDR3 protein: CASSPGLAVVNTGELFF

clone size: -
V gene: TRBV11-2
J gene: TRBJ1-4
D gene: -
CDR3 DNA: TGTGCCAGCAGCCCTCCCGGTATAGTTGCAACTAATGAAAAACTGTTTTTT
CDR3 protein: CASSPPGIVATNEKLFF

clone size: -
V gene: TRBV30
J gene: TRBJ2-7
D gene: TRBD2
CDR3 DNA: TGTGCCTGTGGGACTAGCGGGACCCACTACGAGCAGTACTTC
CDR3 protein: CACGTSGTHYEQYF

clone size: -
V gene: TRBV30
J gene: TRBJ2-3
D gene: TRBD2
CDR3 DNA: TGTGCCTGGAGTCGCCGTTCGGGGGGTCTCCCAGATACGCAGTATTTT
CDR3 protein: CAWSRRSGGLPDTQYF

clone size: -
V gene: TRBV5-1
J gene: TRBJ1-5
D gene: -
CDR3 DNA: TGCGCCAGCAGCTTGGAGGCAGGTTTTCAGCCCCAGCATTTT
CDR3 protein: CASSLEAGFQPQHF

clone size: -
V gene: TRBV9
J gene: TRBJ1-2
D gene: -
CDR3 DNA: TGTGCCAGCAGCGCCAGCAGAGCGAACTATGGCTACACCTTC
CDR3 protein: CASSASRANYGYTF

clone size: -
V gene: TRBV5-4
J gene: TRBJ2-5
D gene: -
CDR3 DNA: TGTGCCAGCAGCCTGAACAAGTACCAAGAGACCCAGTACTTC
CDR3 protein: CASSLNKYQETQYF

clone size: -
V gene: TRBV7-3
J gene: TRBJ1-1
D gene: -
CDR3 DNA: TGTGCCAGCAGCGCAAGCGGGGCAGGGCTCACTGAAGCTTTCTTT
CDR3 protein: CASSASGAGLTEAFF

clone size: -
V gene: TRBV18
J gene: TRBJ1-3
D gene: TRBD1
CDR3 DNA: TGTGCCAGCTCACCTGGACAGGGCTCTGGAAACACCATATATTTT
CDR3 protein: CASSPGQGSGNTIYF

clone size: -
V gene: TRBV18
J gene: TRBJ2-7
D gene: TRBD1
CDR3 DNA: TGTGCCAGCTCACAGGGACAGGATCACTACGAGCAGTACTTC
CDR3 protein: CASSQGQDHYEQYF

clone size: -
V gene: TRBV3-1/TRBV3-2
J gene: TRBJ2-5
D gene: -
CDR3 DNA: TGTGCCAGCAGCCCCCCCCGGGGAGGTGAGACCCAGTACTTC
CDR3 protein: CASSPPRGGETQYF

clone size: -
V gene: TRBV6-5
J gene: TRBJ2-7
D gene: TRBD2
CDR3 DNA: TGTGCCAGCAGTTATGGGGGGGGAATCTCCTACGAGCAGTACTTC
CDR3 protein: CASSYGGGISYEQYF

clone size: -
V gene: TRBV27
J gene: TRBJ2-7
D gene: -
CDR3 DNA: TGTGCCAGCAGTTTTGGGGGGAGCTCCTACGAGCAGTACTTC
CDR3 protein: CASSFGGSSYEQYF

clone size: -
V gene: TRBV18
J gene: TRBJ2-3
D gene: TRBD1
CDR3 DNA: TGTGCCAGCTCAACCTCCACCCCGGACAGGGCAGATACGCAGTATTTT
CDR3 protein: CASSTSTPDRADTQYF

clone size: -
V gene: TRBV5-8
J gene: TRBJ2-5
D gene: -
CDR3 DNA: TGTGCCAGCAGCGCGCGGCCCTTAGGGACCCAGTACTTC
CDR3 protein: CASSARPLGTQYF

clone size: few
V gene: TRBV9
J gene: TRBJ2-1
D gene: TRBD2
CDR3 DNA: TGTGCCAGCAGCGTAGCCGGGGAGGGGACCGACAATGAGCAGTTCTTC
CDR3 protein: CASSVAGEGTDNEQFF

clone size: -
V gene: TRBV6-5
J gene: TRBJ2-7
D gene: -
CDR3 DNA: TGTGCCAGCAGCCCCGGGTTATTAGAGCAGTACTTC
CDR3 protein: CASSPGLLEQYF

clone size: -
V gene: TRBV7-3
J gene: TRBJ1-2
D gene: -
CDR3 DNA: TGTGCCAGCAGCCTAAGTGGGGGCCTTAACTATGGCTACACCTTC
CDR3 protein: CASSLSGGLNYGYTF

clone size: -
V gene: TRBV12-5
J gene: TRBJ2-5
D gene: -
CDR3 DNA: TGTGCTAGTGGTAACTATGAAGAGACCCAGTACTTC
CDR3 protein: CASGNYEETQYF

clone size: -
V gene: TRBV4-1
J gene: TRBJ2-1
D gene: -
CDR3 DNA: TGCGCCAGCAGCCAACAGCAGTCAGGGAACAATGAGCAGTTCTTC
CDR3 protein: CASSQQQSGNNEQFF